This T cell receptor beta chain is from a study of shared clonotypes between healthy human individuals. General observations from the study: Incomplete sequencing of sorted subsets was indicated by rarefaction despite large depth. Sharing across four donors was seen in 4% to 5% of naive CD4 clonotypes.

Germline V gene lookup returns CDR1 GTSNPN and CDR2 SVGIG (reference sequence). CDR3 length: 12 residues. V lost 3 bases and J lost 7, with 12 bases in between. Per the original data handling: Junction-only sequences without quality scores came from ImmunoSEQ, so filtering differed. Sequenced by immunoSEQ multiplex PCR; TCRdb stores in-frame clones only, minus some. That table gives V, J and clone size, and the DNA gave D and trimming. The data hold about 1.5 million clones, with roughly 97% observed a single time. To note about this clone: Its target is not known.

HIV-negative, healthy adults without recent acute infections or vaccinations were the donors. Sequencing was carried out using naive CD4+ T cells sorted from blood. Subset here: CD45RA+ positively selected. This TCR was recovered from a man younger than 45 in good health. The chain recombines TRBV30 with TRBJ1-1; D is unclear. The CDR3 protein is CAWSGERGEAFF. Written as DNA, the CDR3 is TGTGCCTGGAGCGGGGAACGCGGTGAAGCTTTCTTT.